The next 30 T cell receptor beta chains were all read from a single sample in a study of cytomegalovirus exposure and HLA in healthy donors. The PCR used 60 Vbeta and 13 Jbeta primers. Using immunoSEQ multiplex PCR, the repertoire was profiled, and TCRdb retains in-frame clones only, with some absent. The sample has more than 45,000 clones, approximately 63% seen once. The specimen was PBMCs. Receptor source: a woman aged 60 to 75 in good health and CMV-seropositive.

The chain has TRBV19 and TRBJ1-2; 11 nucleotides match TRBD1. CDR3 length: 16 amino acids. Germline CDR1 reads LNHDA; CDR2 reads SQIVND (reference sequence). V shed 4 bases, J shed 6 bases, and the junction held 10 bases outside the gene matches. CDR3 protein: CASSTTGTGGYHGYTF. CDR3 nucleotide sequence: TGTGCCAGTAGTACCACCGGGACAGGGGGATACCATGGCTACACCTTC.

The V and J genes are TRBV4-1 and TRBJ2-3; D is perhaps TRBD2 (5 bases). The CDR3 spans 17 residues. V was cut by 3 bases and J by 0 bases, with 16 bases left in between. CDR1 MGHRA and CDR2 YSYEKL come from the germline V gene. The CDR3 spells CASSQSLGLKSTDTQYF. The CDR3 coding sequence is TGCGCCAGCAGCCAGTCCCTCGGACTCAAGAGCACAGATACGCAGTATTTT.

The genes are TRBV6-6 and TRBJ2-6, with 10 bases fitting TRBD2. This CDR3 comprises 16 residues. Germline-derived CDR1 and CDR2 are MNHNY and SVGAGI (reference sequence). Germline trimming cut 8 bases from V and 4 bases from J; bases unmatched to any gene: 8. CDR3 DNA: TGTGCCAGCGATCCAAGCGGGGGGGACGGGGCCAACGTCCTGACTTTC. As protein: CASDPSGGDGANVLTF.

The chain links TRBV5-1 to TRBJ1-3; weak D call: TRBD1 (6 bases). Germline V lookup: CDR1 SGHRS, CDR2 YFSETQ. The CDR3 spans 14 residues. V was trimmed by 4 bases and J by 4 bases, leaving 12 bases between them. For the CDR3, the DNA is TGCGCCAGCAGCGCACAGGGAGACGGAAACACCATATATTTT. Its protein is CASSAQGDGNTIYF. The variable domain in full, with the rest retrieved from reference TRBV5-1 and TRBJ1-3, is KAGVTQTPRYLIKTRGQQVTLSCSPISGHRSVSWYQQTPGQGLQFLFEYFSETQRNKGNFPGRFSGRQFSNSRSEMNVSTLELGDSALYLCASSAQGDGNTIYFGEGSWLTVV.

The DNA for the CDR3 is TGTGCCAGCAGCCTACAGGGCCGTGACACTGAAGCTTTCTTT. Amino acid sequence: CASSLQGRDTEAFF. The V call is TRBV6-6, the J call TRBJ1-1; tentative D call: TRBD1 (6 bases). The CDR3 covers 14 residues. Trimming took 6 bases from V and 3 from J, leaving 14 bases between them. Germline lookup yields CDR1 MNHNY and CDR2 SVGAGI (reference sequence).

V gene TRBV7-8 combines with J gene TRBJ1-2, with 7 bases matching TRBD1. Per germline, CDR1 SGHVS and CDR2 FQNEAQ. The junction had 2 bases not matched to a gene; V was cut back by 3 bases and J by 4 bases. The CDR3 length is 13 residues. The CDR3 sequence is CASSFGTAYGYTF. For the CDR3, the DNA is TGTGCCAGCAGCTTCGGGACAGCCTATGGCTACACCTTC.

This chain connects TRBV7-2 to TRBJ2-5; 12 bases are a match to TRBD2. Germline V CDR1 and CDR2: SGHTA, FQGNSA. The CDR3 covers 16 residues. J gave up 2 bases and V 5 bases, and 6 bases lay outside the gene matches. The CDR3 DNA follows: TGTGCCAGCAGCCCCTGGACTAGCGGGACTCAAGAGACCCAGTACTTC. It codes for CASSPWTSGTQETQYF.

The V and J genes are TRBV10-3 and TRBJ1-1; the match to TRBD1 covers 10 bases. V gave up 3 bases and J gave up 3 bases; unmatched junction bases: 7. The CDR3 runs 16 residues. Germline V gene data show CDR1 as ENHRY and CDR2 as SYGVKD. CDR3 protein: CAISDPIGTGDTEAFF. As DNA, the CDR3 is TGTGCCATCAGTGACCCTATTGGGACAGGGGACACTGAAGCTTTCTTT.

In its sample, this clone was seen a few times. The chain couples TRBV30 to TRBJ1-5; tentatively, D is TRBD1 (6 bases). The CDR3 spans 16 residues. CDR1 and CDR2 from the germline V gene are GTSNPN and SVGIG (reference sequence). The V end was cut by 2 bases, the J end by 2 bases, with 16 bases between. The CDR3: CAWSTVGGVGNQPQHF. For the CDR3, the DNA is TGTGCCTGGAGTACCGTAGGGGGTGTAGGCAATCAGCCCCAGCATTTT. Combining the CDR3 with reference TRBV30 and TRBJ1-5 gives the whole variable domain SQTIHQWPATLVQPVGSPLSLECTVEGTSNPNLYWYRQAAGRGLQLLFYSVGIGQISSEVPQNLSASRPQDRQFILSSKKLLLSDSGFYLCAWSTVGGVGNQPQHFGDGTRLSIL.

The rearrangement uses TRBV18 and TRBJ1-1; unclear D gene. Looked up from germline, CDR1 is KGHSH and CDR2 is LQKENI. V dropped 5 bases and J dropped 3 bases, with 13 bases sitting between them. This CDR3 region has 14 residues. As DNA, the CDR3 is TGTGCCAGCTCATCGCAAGGGAGGGACACTGAAGCTTTCTTT. Its protein product is CASSSQGRDTEAFF.

This chain connects TRBV30 to TRBJ1-3; no clear D gene. V lost 3 bases, J lost 0 bases, and 9 bases lay in between. This CDR3 has 14 residues. Germline V gives CDR1 GTSNPN, CDR2 SVGIG (reference sequence). The CDR3 reads CAWSQVNSGNTIYF. In DNA, the CDR3 is TGTGCCTGGAGCCAGGTTAACTCTGGAAACACCATATATTTT.

The chain uses TRBV13 and TRBJ1-2; 9 bases map to TRBD1. After removal of 1 base from V and 1 base from J, the junction contained 4 bases not matched to a gene. This CDR3 is 16 amino acids long. Germline CDR1 and CDR2: PRHDT and FYEKMQ (reference sequence). In DNA, the CDR3 is TGTGCCAGCAGCTTAGTCACAGGGGGCGATAACTATGGCTACACCTTC. As protein: CASSLVTGGDNYGYTF.

This clone was seen only a few times. The rearrangement links TRBV6-5 to TRBJ1-2, with D possibly TRBD1 on 6 matching bases. The germline V gene has CDR1 MNHEY and CDR2 SVGAGI. V lost 2 bases to trimming and J lost 7 bases, with 20 bases between them. This CDR3 is 16 amino acids long. The CDR3 region has the DNA TGTGCCAGCAGTTACAGGTCGGGCAGGGGAGAACCTGGCTACACCTTC. Protein: CASSYRSGRGEPGYTF.

J is TRBJ1-2 and V is TRBV6-6; D call uncertain. V lost 6 bases to trimming and J lost 0 bases, with 11 bases between them. The germline CDR1 and CDR2 sequences are MNHNY and SVGAGI (reference sequence). This CDR3 has 14 amino acids. In DNA, the CDR3 is TGTGCCAGCAGCCCGCCTGGAGCTAACTATGGCTACACCTTC. It encodes CASSPPGANYGYTF.

The DNA of the CDR3 is TGTGCCAGTAGTACAGACAGGGCCACCTACGAGCAGTACTTC. Its translation is CASSTDRATYEQYF. The chain combines TRBV19 with TRBJ2-7; TRBD1 agrees at 7 bases. The CDR3 spans 14 residues. The V segment lost 4 bases and the J segment 2 bases; nucleotides outside the gene matches: 5. Germline V gene data show CDR1 as LNHDA and CDR2 as SQIVND (reference sequence). The full variable domain, its missing parts supplied by reference TRBV19 and TRBJ2-7, is DGGITQSPKYLFRKEGQNVTLSCEQNLNHDAMYWYRQDPGQGLRLIYYSQIVNDFQKGDIAEGYSVSREKKESFPLTVTSAQKNPTAFYLCASSTDRATYEQYFGPGTRLTVT.

This clone was observed a handful of times. The chain uses TRBV29-1 and TRBJ1-2; no clear D. Trimming took off 4 bases at V and 4 bases at J, with 10 bases between the two ends. CDR1 SQVTM and CDR2 ANQGSEA come from the germline V gene. This CDR3 has 12 residues. The CDR3 spells CSVGGFRYGYTF. CDR3 in DNA: TGCAGCGTTGGTGGCTTTCGCTATGGCTACACCTTC. Looking up the rest from reference TRBV29-1 and TRBJ1-2 gives the full variable domain: SAVISQKPSRDICQRGTSLTIQCQVDSQVTMMFWYRQQPGQSLTLIATANQGSEATYESGFVIDKFPISRPNLTFSTLTVSNMSPEDSSIYLCSVGGFRYGYTFGSGTRLTVV.

The chain joins TRBV5-1 to TRBJ1-1; possible D gene TRBD1, 5 bases. The CDR3 extends over 18 amino acids. CDR1 and CDR2 from the germline V gene are SGHRS and YFSETQ. Trimming cost V 0 bases and J 1 base, with 19 bases left between them. The chain's CDR3 is CASSLAVGVGGGNTEAFF. DNA of the CDR3: TGCGCCAGCAGCTTGGCCGTGGGGGTCGGGGGGGGGAACACTGAAGCTTTCTTT.

V is TRBV30 and J is TRBJ2-5; 9 nucleotides agree with TRBD1. The J segment lost 3 bases and the V segment lost 5 bases, leaving 7 bases of the junction unmatched. Germline V gene sequence: CDR1 GTSNPN, CDR2 SVGIG (reference sequence). This CDR3 region has 14 residues. This CDR3 reads CAWGGGTGKETQYF. The CDR3 DNA is TGTGCCTGGGGAGGGGGGACAGGGAAAGAGACCCAGTACTTC.

The CDR3 is CAISDPTGTDTIYF. CDR3 DNA: TGTGCCATCAGTGACCCGACAGGGACGGACACCATATATTTT. This chain joins TRBV10-3 and TRBJ1-3, with 7 nucleotides matching TRBD1. The V gene end was trimmed by 3 bases and the J gene end by 8 bases; junction bases not matched to a gene: 7. CDR3 size: 14 residues. From germline, CDR1 is ENHRY and CDR2 SYGVKD.

This chain joins TRBV11-2 and TRBJ2-7; no definite D call. This CDR3 spans 14 amino acids. Germline V gives CDR1 SGHAT, CDR2 FQNNGV. Trimming removed 5 bases from V and 0 bases from J, with 11 bases in between. In DNA, the CDR3 is TGTGCCAGCAGCGATTCATGGAGCTCCTACGAGCAGTACTTC. This encodes CASSDSWSSYEQYF.

The J gene is TRBJ1-5, the V gene TRBV19, with D unclear. Deletions cut 3 bases from V and 0 bases from J, with 9 bases between. CDR1 is LNHDA and CDR2 is SQIVND in the germline V gene (reference sequence). The CDR3 has 15 amino acids. CDR3 amino acids: CASSIQRLSNQPQHF. The CDR3 DNA follows: TGTGCCAGTAGTATTCAAAGACTTAGCAATCAGCCCCAGCATTTT. Full variable domain (remainder filled in from reference TRBV19 and TRBJ1-5): DGGITQSPKYLFRKEGQNVTLSCEQNLNHDAMYWYRQDPGQGLRLIYYSQIVNDFQKGDIAEGYSVSREKKESFPLTVTSAQKNPTAFYLCASSIQRLSNQPQHFGDGTRLSIL.

A note on this clone: One end of the junction varies from germline; a read error may be responsible. The chain couples TRBV5-4 to TRBJ1-4, with D unresolved. Germline CDR1 reads SGHNT; CDR2 reads YYREEE (reference sequence). This CDR3 is 16 amino acids long. The CDR3 is CASSQDGREHNEKLFF. The CDR3 DNA is TGCGCCAGCAGCCAAGATGGCCGGGAACATAATGAAAAACTGTTTTTT.

This clone turned up a few times. V is TRBV6-1 and J is TRBJ2-4, with 7 positions matching TRBD2. The length of the CDR3 is 17 residues. Germline lookup yields CDR1 MNHNS and CDR2 SASEGT. Trimming took 1 base from V and 0 from J; bases not matched to a gene: 6. Here the CDR3 reads CASSEGLAELAKNIQYF. The CDR3 coding sequence is TGTGCCAGCAGTGAAGGCCTAGCGGAACTAGCCAAAAACATTCAGTACTTC.

This clone was counted only a few times. The chain couples TRBV7-8 to TRBJ2-2; the D is unclear. CDR1 is SGHVS and CDR2 is FQNEAQ in the germline V gene. Trimming left V 3 bases short and J 7 bases short, with 6 bases between. This CDR3 is built from 12 residues. The CDR3 spells CASSLSIGELFF. Here the CDR3 DNA reads TGTGCCAGCAGCTTGTCCATCGGGGAGCTGTTTTTT.

There are a few counts of this clone. This probably arose from a read error, given a far larger clone one base away. This chain joins TRBV27 and TRBJ1-4; TRBD1 agrees at 7 bases. V shed 3 bases, J shed 6 bases, and the junction held 4 bases outside the gene matches. This CDR3 contains 14 residues. Germline CDR1 reads MNHEY; CDR2 reads SMNVEV (reference sequence). In DNA, the CDR3 is TGTGCCAGCAGTTTTGGACAGGCACATGAAAAACTGTTTTTT. Its translation is CASSFGQAHEKLFF.

This clone was observed once. The rearrangement joins TRBV18 to TRBJ1-3; D uncertain. Germline V CDR1 and CDR2: KGHSH, LQKENI. Trimming left V 0 bases short and J 0 bases short, with 9 bases between. This CDR3 has 16 amino acids. The CDR3 sequence is CASSPPTLFSGNTIYF. CDR3 coding DNA: TGTGCCAGCTCACCACCGACTTTGTTCTCTGGAAACACCATATATTTT.

The V and J genes are TRBV30 and TRBJ2-2; 7 positions match TRBD1. Unmatched junction bases numbered 4, after V lost 2 bases and J lost 7 bases. The CDR3 spans 13 residues. Germline CDR1 and CDR2: GTSNPN and SVGIG (reference sequence). The CDR3 spells CAWSTGAGGELFF. The CDR3 DNA reads as TGTGCCTGGAGTACAGGGGCGGGCGGGGAGCTGTTTTTT. The complete variable domain, with remaining parts taken from reference TRBV30 and TRBJ2-2, reads SQTIHQWPATLVQPVGSPLSLECTVEGTSNPNLYWYRQAAGRGLQLLFYSVGIGQISSEVPQNLSASRPQDRQFILSSKKLLLSDSGFYLCAWSTGAGGELFFGEGSRLTVL.

The rearrangement joins TRBV5-1 to TRBJ2-5; TRBD1 is a possible D gene (5 bases). V was trimmed by 4 bases and J by 2 bases, leaving 12 bases between them. CDR1 SGHRS and CDR2 YFSETQ come from the germline V gene. This CDR3 has 14 amino acids. The CDR3 sequence is CASSVRTSQETQYF. As DNA, the CDR3 is TGCGCCAGCAGCGTTCGGACATCTCAAGAGACCCAGTACTTC.

The chain couples TRBV10-3 to TRBJ2-5, with TRBD2 matching 9 bases. V shed 6 bases and J 5 bases; nucleotides not matched to a gene: 4. This CDR3 spans 13 amino acids. CDR1 and CDR2 from the germline V gene are ENHRY and SYGVKD. The CDR3, as DNA: TGTGCCATCAGCCTAGCGGGGACGGAGACCCAGTACTTC. Translating gives CAISLAGTETQYF.

This rearrangement joins TRBV2 to TRBJ2-2, with 8 bases identical to TRBD1. Looked up from germline, CDR1 is SNHLY and CDR2 is FYNNEI. The CDR3 loop spans 15 amino acids. Trimming took 5 bases from V and 1 from J; bases not matched to a gene: 3. Here the CDR3 DNA reads TGTGCCAGCAGTCTCAGGGGGCTGAACACCGGGGAGCTGTTTTTT. Translated: CASSLRGLNTGELFF.